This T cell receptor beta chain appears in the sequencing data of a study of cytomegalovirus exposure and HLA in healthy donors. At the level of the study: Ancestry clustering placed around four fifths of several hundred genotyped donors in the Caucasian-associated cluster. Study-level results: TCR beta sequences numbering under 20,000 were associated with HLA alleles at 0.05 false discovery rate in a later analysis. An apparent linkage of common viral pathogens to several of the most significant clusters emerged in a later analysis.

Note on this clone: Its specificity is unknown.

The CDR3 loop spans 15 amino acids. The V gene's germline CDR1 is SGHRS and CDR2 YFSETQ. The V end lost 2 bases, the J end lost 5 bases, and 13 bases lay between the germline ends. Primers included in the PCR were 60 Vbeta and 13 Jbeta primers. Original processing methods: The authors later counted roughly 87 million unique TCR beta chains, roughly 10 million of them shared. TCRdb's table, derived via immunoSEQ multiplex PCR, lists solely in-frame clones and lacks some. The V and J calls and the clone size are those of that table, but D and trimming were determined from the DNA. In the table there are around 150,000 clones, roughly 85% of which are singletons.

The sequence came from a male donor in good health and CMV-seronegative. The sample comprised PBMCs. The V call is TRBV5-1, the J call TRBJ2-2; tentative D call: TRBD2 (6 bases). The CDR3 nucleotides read TGCGCCAGCAGCTTAGAGGGGAGGATGACCGGGGAGCTGTTTTTT. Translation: CASSLEGRMTGELFF.